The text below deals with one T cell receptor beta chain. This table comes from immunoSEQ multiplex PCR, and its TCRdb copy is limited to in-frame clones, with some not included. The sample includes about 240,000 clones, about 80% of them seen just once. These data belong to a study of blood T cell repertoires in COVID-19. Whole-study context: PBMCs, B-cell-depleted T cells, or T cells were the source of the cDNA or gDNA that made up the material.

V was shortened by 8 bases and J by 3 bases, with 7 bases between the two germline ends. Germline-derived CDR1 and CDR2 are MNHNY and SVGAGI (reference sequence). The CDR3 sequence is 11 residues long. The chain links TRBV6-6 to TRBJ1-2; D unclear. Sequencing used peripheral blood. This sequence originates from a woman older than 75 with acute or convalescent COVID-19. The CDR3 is CASGRDYGYTF. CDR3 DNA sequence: TGTGCCAGCGGGCGGGACTATGGCTACACCTTC.